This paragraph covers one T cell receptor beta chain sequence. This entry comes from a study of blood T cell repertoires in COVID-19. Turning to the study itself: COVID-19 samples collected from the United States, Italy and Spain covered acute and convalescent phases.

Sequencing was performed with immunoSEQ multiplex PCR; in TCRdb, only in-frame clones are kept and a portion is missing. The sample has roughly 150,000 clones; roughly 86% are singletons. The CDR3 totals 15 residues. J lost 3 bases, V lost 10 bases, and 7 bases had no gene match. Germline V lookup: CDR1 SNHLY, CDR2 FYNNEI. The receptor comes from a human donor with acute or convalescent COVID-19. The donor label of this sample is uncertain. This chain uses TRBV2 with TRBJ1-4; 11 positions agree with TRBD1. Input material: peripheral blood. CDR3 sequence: CATRDRGFANEKLFF. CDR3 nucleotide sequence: TGTGCCACCCGGGACAGGGGGTTTGCTAATGAAAAACTGTTTTTT.